Below, 10 T cell receptor beta chains from the same sample are listed, as sequenced in a study of technical replicates of blood from a few donors. TCRdb's table, derived via immunoSEQ multiplex PCR, lists solely in-frame clones and lacks some. The profile covers approximately 95,000 clones, with about 95% appearing a single time and roughly 0.34% taken by the ten largest. Sequencing was carried out using T cells isolated from PBMCs. These receptors originate from a human donor in good health.

This clone was seen just once. The chain joins TRBV15 to TRBJ1-2; D gene ambiguous. V was cut by 1 base and J by 2 bases, with 11 bases left in between. Germline CDR1 and CDR2: LNHNV and YYDKDF (reference sequence). This CDR3 is 15 amino acids long. The DNA of the CDR3 is TGTGCCACCAGCAGAGTGGACGGGATAAACTATGGCTACACCTTC. Residues: CATSRVDGINYGYTF.

This chain links TRBV9 with TRBJ2-1; a possible D gene is TRBD2 (6 bases). CDR3 length equals 14 residues. Germline assignment: CDR1 SGDLS and CDR2 YYNGEE. V was clipped by 8 bases and J by 0 bases, with 12 bases between them. CDR3 in amino acids: CASWGLSSYNEQFF. As DNA, the CDR3 is TGTGCCAGTTGGGGACTTAGCTCCTACAATGAGCAGTTCTTC.

This chain links TRBV5-6 with TRBJ2-7, with D perhaps TRBD1 (5 bases). The CDR3 totals 13 residues. V shed 2 bases and J shed 11 bases, with 17 bases lying between them. Germline CDR1 is SGHDT and CDR2 is YYEEEE. The CDR3, as DNA: TGTGCCAGCAGCTTAAATTTCGCAGGGAATAAGTACTTC. Its protein is CASSLNFAGNKYF.

This sequence joins TRBV9 and TRBJ2-2, with D perhaps TRBD2 (6 bases). The CDR3 is 13 residues long. Germline V gene sequence: CDR1 SGDLS, CDR2 YYNGEE. V was shortened by 2 bases and J by 6 bases, with 8 bases between the two germline ends. In DNA form, the CDR3 reads TGTGCCAGCAGCGTGACTAGTTCCGGGGAGCTGTTTTTT. Translation gives CASSVTSSGELFF.

This chain links TRBV9 with TRBJ1-1; no definite D call. Between the trimmed V and J ends, which lost 0 bases and 0 bases, there was a span of 15 bases. This CDR3 is built from 17 residues. Per germline, CDR1 SGDLS and CDR2 YYNGEE. CDR3 DNA sequence: TGTGCCAGCAGCGTAGATGGCAGTTTAAACATGAACACTGAAGCTTTCTTT. Amino acid sequence: CASSVDGSLNMNTEAFF.

This chain's CDR3 is CASSTRGGRPYEQYF. In DNA form, the CDR3 reads TGTGCCAGCAGCACGAGGGGGGGGAGACCCTACGAGCAGTACTTC. V gene TRBV7-6 combines with J gene TRBJ2-7; possible D gene TRBD2, 7 bases. CDR1 and CDR2 (germline): SGHVS, FNYEAQ. The CDR3 extends over 15 amino acids. Deletions cut 5 bases from V and 2 bases from J, with 16 bases between.

This clone was found a few times. The chain uses TRBV6-4 and TRBJ2-3; TRBD1 aligns across 9 bases. This CDR3 contains 16 residues. With V trimmed by 4 bases and J by 1 base, 6 bases remained unmatched. Germline assignment: CDR1 MRHNA and CDR2 SNTAGT. The DNA of the CDR3 is TGTGCCAGCAGTGTCCAGACAGGGGGAGGCACAGATACGCAGTATTTT. Encoded protein: CASSVQTGGGTDTQYF.

The chain uses TRBV5-8 and TRBJ2-7; 7 bases map to TRBD1. Germline loops: CDR1 SGHTS, CDR2 YDEGEE. Trimming removed 1 base from V and 6 bases from J; junction bases left unmatched: 7. CDR3 size: 14 residues. The CDR3 loop is CASSLSGTVGEQYF. CDR3 DNA sequence: TGTGCCAGCAGCTTGTCCGGGACAGTGGGCGAGCAGTACTTC.

This clone was counted a single time. The V call is TRBV7-2, the J call TRBJ2-3; no firm D call. Trimming shortened V by 2 bases and J by 3 bases, and 12 bases separated the two germline ends. Looked up from germline, CDR1 is SGHTA and CDR2 is FQGNSA. This CDR3 has 15 amino acids. The DNA of the CDR3 is TGTGCCAGCAGCTTAAATATAGCCGGGACAGATACGCAGTATTTT. Protein sequence: CASSLNIAGTDTQYF.

The chain combines TRBV28 with TRBJ2-3, with TRBD2 as a possible D gene (5 bases). This CDR3 spans 15 amino acids. Germline CDR1 reads MDHEN; CDR2 reads SYDVKM. Trimming pared 4 bases from V and 1 base from J, leaving 12 bases between. CDR3 in amino acids: CASSSRAEGTDTQYF. The CDR3 nucleotides read TGTGCCAGCAGTTCACGAGCGGAAGGCACAGATACGCAGTATTTT.